The 27 T cell receptor beta chains listed next were all sequenced from one sample in a study of T-cell memory formation after mild COVID-19. TCRdb re-called the 5' RACE reads through MiXCR, storing one row per CDR3 protein. This sample has roughly 370,000 distinct CDR3 sequences, with roughly 15% found just once. The source material was PBMCs or a T cell subset sorted from them (not recorded which). The source of these receptors is a young man who had mild COVID-19 (a few samples of this study predate the infection). Cell type and time point are not known.

The chain couples TRBV7-9 to TRBJ1-1; D gene unclear. The CDR3 loop spans 16 amino acids. CDR1 is SEHNR and CDR2 is FQNEAQ in the germline V gene (reference sequence). V was cut by 4 bases and J by 0 bases, with 15 bases left in between. CDR3 nucleotides: TGTGCCAGCAGCTCCGCGCGGGCCCGGGTGAACACTGAAGCTTTCTTT. It codes for CASSSARARVNTEAFF.

A word on this clonotype: At one boundary the junction diverges from the germline segment, which might be a read error. V gene TRBV5-6 combines with J gene TRBJ2-1; D is ambiguous. Germline CDR1 and CDR2: SGHDT and YYEEEE. CDR3 length: 16 residues. The CDR3 reads CTSSLFQLSSYNEQFF. The CDR3 nucleotides are TGTACCAGCAGCTTGTTCCAGCTGAGCTCCTACAATGAGCAGTTCTTC.

This clonotype was detected only a few times. This chain joins TRBV24-1 and TRBJ1-1; D gene unclear. Trimming removed 1 base from V and 6 bases from J, with 11 bases in between. The CDR3 length is 14 residues. The germline V gene encodes CDR1 KGHDR and CDR2 SFDVKD. CDR3 in amino acids: CATSDFGPPAEAFF. CDR3 DNA: TGTGCCACCAGTGATTTTGGGCCGCCTGCTGAAGCTTTCTTT.

The chain uses TRBV27 and TRBJ1-5; no firm D call. From germline, CDR1 is MNHEY and CDR2 SMNVEV (reference sequence). The CDR3 consists of 14 residues. V was trimmed by 3 bases and J by 6 bases, leaving 12 bases between them. CDR3 nucleotides: TGTGCCAGCAGTTTTGTTCTGGGAACTCAGCCCCAGCATTTT. It codes for CASSFVLGTQPQHF.

At least ten counts were recorded for this clonotype. The rearrangement uses TRBV15 and TRBJ2-2; 8 bases match TRBD1. CDR1 and CDR2 (germline): LNHNV, YYDKDF (reference sequence). After removal of 5 bases from V and 5 bases from J, the junction contained 7 bases not matched to a gene. This CDR3 is built from 15 residues. CDR3 DNA sequence: TGTGCCACCAGCCTTGACAGGGGTCGTACCGGGGAGCTGTTTTTT. It codes for CATSLDRGRTGELFF. Filled out from reference TRBV15 and TRBJ2-2, the complete variable domain reads DAMVIQNPRYQVTQFGKPVTLSCSQTLNHNVMYWYQQKSSQAPKLLFHYYDKDFNNEADTPDNFQSRRPNTSFCFLDIRSPGLGDTAMYLCATSLDRGRTGELFFGEGSRLTVL.

The CDR3 DNA reads TGTGCCAGCAGCTTAAACCGGGAGGGCTACACCTTC. It translates to CASSLNREGYTF. The chain has TRBV7-2 and TRBJ1-2; no definite D call. This CDR3 spans 12 amino acids. CDR1 SGHTA and CDR2 FQGNSA come from the germline V gene. Trimming took off 2 bases at V and 8 bases at J, with 9 bases between the two ends.

In its sample, this clonotype was seen many times. At one end the junction does not follow the germline gene, possibly because of a read error. The V and J genes are TRBV27 and TRBJ2-1; perhaps TRBD2 as D (6 bases). The CDR3 contains 15 residues. CDR1 is MNHEY and CDR2 is SMNVEV in the germline V gene (reference sequence). The CDR3 spells CASSLSGGDYNEQFF. For the CDR3, the DNA is TGCGCCAGCAGCTTGAGTGGCGGGGATTACAATGAGCAGTTCTTC.

J is TRBJ1-5 and V is TRBV4-1; D is undetermined. Trimming cost V 1 base and J 6 bases, with 13 bases left between them. The CDR3 covers 15 residues. The V gene's germline CDR1 is MGHRA and CDR2 YSYEKL. This CDR3 reads CASSQVLASAQPQHF. The CDR3 coding sequence is TGCGCCAGCAGCCAAGTTTTGGCGTCCGCTCAGCCCCAGCATTTT.

This clonotype was observed many times. The rearrangement uses TRBV20-1 and TRBJ1-2, with D possibly matching TRBD1 (5 bases). CDR3 size: 14 residues. Germline values: CDR1 DFQATT, CDR2 SNEGSKA (reference sequence). V was clipped by 0 bases and J by 3 bases, with 11 bases between them. In DNA form, the CDR3 reads TGCAGTGCTAGAGATTACGGCAGGGACTATGGCTACACCTTC. Residues: CSARDYGRDYGYTF.

V usage is TRBV12-3 or TRBV12-4 and J usage is TRBJ1-1; D not resolved. With 6 bases removed from V and 5 bases from J, the gap between germline ends came to 16 bases. This CDR3 contains 14 residues. CDR3 sequence: CASSPTRVGTEAFF. CDR3 nucleotide sequence: TGTGCCAGCAGCCCAACAAGGGTAGGAACTGAAGCTTTCTTT.

This clonotype was observed a handful of times. The chain links TRBV7-6 to TRBJ1-5; D is uncertain. Germline V lookup: CDR1 SGHVS, CDR2 FNYEAQ. The CDR3 has 16 amino acids. The V and J ends lost 1 base and 2 bases respectively, with 12 bases between them. The CDR3 DNA sequence: TGTGCCAGCAGCTTAGGGTCCGGCATCCGCAATCAGCCCCAGCATTTT. It translates to CASSLGSGIRNQPQHF.

This clonotype showed up just a few times. V and J are TRBV4-3 and TRBJ2-7; perhaps TRBD2 as D (6 bases). Germline V CDR1 and CDR2: LGHNA, YSLEER. The V gene lost 4 bases and the J gene lost 0 bases, with 16 bases spanning the gap. The CDR3 covers 16 residues. In nucleotides, the CDR3 is TGCGCCAGCAGCCGAGTTTTCGGGGGAACCTCCTACGAGCAGTACTTC. Its protein is CASSRVFGGTSYEQYF.

This clonotype qualifies as medium-sized. The chain joins TRBV12-3 or TRBV12-4 to TRBJ2-1; 8 bases fit TRBD2. J was trimmed by 4 bases and V by 3 bases; bases with no gene match: 2. The CDR3 runs to 14 residues. CDR3 DNA sequence: TGTGCCAGCAGTTTGGGCGGGGGGTACAATGAGCAGTTCTTC. It codes for CASSLGGGYNEQFF.

This clonotype was seen many times. This chain links TRBV12-3 or TRBV12-4 with TRBJ2-2; 7 bases align to TRBD1. The CDR3 covers 16 residues. After removal of 6 bases from V and 7 bases from J, the junction contained 14 bases not matched to a gene. CDR3 loop: CASSPREGAFGGELFF. The CDR3 DNA is TGTGCCAGCAGCCCCCGAGAGGGGGCCTTCGGCGGGGAGCTGTTTTTT.

This clonotype was counted only a few times. The chain recombines TRBV7-3 with TRBJ1-1; unclear D gene. V was cut by 4 bases and J by 1 base, with 7 bases left in between. Germline V gives CDR1 SGHTA, CDR2 FQGTGA. The CDR3 consists of 13 residues. The CDR3 region has the DNA TGTGCCAGCAGCTCCTTAGGGAACACTGAAGCTTTCTTT. Translated, it gives CASSSLGNTEAFF.

This clonotype was seen a handful of times. This sequence joins TRBV10-3 and TRBJ1-4, with D unclear. Germline V gene sequence: CDR1 ENHRY, CDR2 SYGVKD. Trimming took 0 bases from V and 8 from J, leaving 13 bases between them. This CDR3 has 15 amino acids. DNA for the CDR3: TGTGCCATCAGTGAGTCGAACACAGATGGGGAAAAACTGTTTTTT. Its protein is CAISESNTDGEKLFF.

A few counts support this clonotype. The chain links TRBV14 to TRBJ1-2, with TRBD1 identical over 9 bases. This CDR3 is 17 amino acids long. V lost 5 bases to trimming and J lost 7 bases; unmatched junction nucleotides: 17. Germline V gene sequence: CDR1 SGHDN, CDR2 FVKESK. CDR3 loop: CASSGAILRQGERGYTF. The CDR3 region has the DNA TGTGCCAGCAGCGGAGCGATCTTAAGACAGGGGGAGCGTGGCTACACCTTC.

This clonotype was seen only a few times. One end of the junction does not line up with germline, which may come from a read error. The chain has TRBV29-1 and TRBJ2-5; D not certain. The CDR3 consists of 14 residues. Per germline, CDR1 SQVTM and CDR2 ANQGSEA. The chain's CDR3 is CSVVAETAQGTQYF. The CDR3 nucleotides read TGCAGCGTTGTGGCAGAGACTGCCCAAGGGACCCAGTACTTC.

The chain combines TRBV12-3 or TRBV12-4 with TRBJ1-5, with TRBD1 matching over 7 bases. The CDR3 sequence is 13 residues long. The J segment lost 6 bases and the V segment lost 6 bases, leaving 5 bases of the junction unmatched. CDR3 nucleotide sequence: TGTGCCAGCAGGGGGACAGCGGGTCAGCCCCAGCATTTT. Translating it yields CASRGTAGQPQHF.

The chain carries TRBV7-3 and TRBJ2-1; a possible D gene is TRBD1 (6 bases). The CDR3 runs to 13 residues. Trimming took 5 bases from V and 8 from J, leaving 13 bases between them. The germline gives CDR1 SGHTA, CDR2 FQGTGA. Here the CDR3 reads CASSPQGSDEQFF. The CDR3 DNA is TGTGCCAGCAGCCCCCAGGGGTCGGATGAGCAGTTCTTC.

This clonotype was counted ten times or more. The chain links TRBV4-1 to TRBJ2-1; D is unclear. The CDR3 extends over 12 amino acids. Trimming removed 0 bases at V and 9 bases at J, with 6 bases between. CDR1 is MGHRA, CDR2 YSYEKL, per germline. The CDR3 region has the DNA TGCGCCAGCAGCCAAGATCCGGGTGAGCAGTTCTTC. This encodes CASSQDPGEQFF.

V and J are TRBV20-1 and TRBJ2-7; no clear D. Germline-derived CDR1 and CDR2 are DFQATT and SNEGSKA (reference sequence). The V end lost 3 bases, the J end lost 4 bases, and 13 bases lay between the germline ends. CDR3 length equals 13 residues. The CDR3 nucleotides are TGCAGTGCTAGTCACAGCACGGAGTACGAGCAGTACTTC. Translating gives CSASHSTEYEQYF.

This chain joins TRBV7-8 and TRBJ1-5, with TRBD1 matching over 12 bases. The trim removed 5 bases at V and 0 bases at J, leaving 5 bases unmatched. Germline values: CDR1 SGHVS, CDR2 FQNEAQ. This CDR3 comprises 17 residues. CDR3 bases: TGTGCCAGCAGCCCAAGGGGACAGGGGGCTAGCAATCAGCCCCAGCATTTT. Protein: CASSPRGQGASNQPQHF.

The genes are TRBV5-1 and TRBJ2-2; TRBD1 or TRBD2 may be the D gene (5 bases each). There are 15 residues in the CDR3. Germline V CDR1 and CDR2: SGHRS, YFSETQ. Trimming pared 2 bases from V and 2 bases from J, leaving 10 bases between. The CDR3 loop reads CASSFPGRNTGELFF. CDR3 coding DNA: TGCGCCAGCAGCTTCCCGGGACGAAACACCGGGGAGCTGTTTTTT. The full variable domain, completed using reference TRBV5-1 and TRBJ2-2, is KAGVTQTPRYLIKTRGQQVTLSCSPISGHRSVSWYQQTPGQGLQFLFEYFSETQRNKGNFPGRFSGRQFSNSRSEMNVSTLELGDSALYLCASSFPGRNTGELFFGEGSRLTVL.

The chain employs TRBV11-3 and TRBJ2-1; 9 nucleotides line up with TRBD1. CDR1 and CDR2 (germline): SGHNT, YENEEA. With V trimmed by 5 bases and J by 6 bases, 14 bases remained unmatched. The CDR3 length is 17 residues. CDR3 amino acids: CASSDDTPGQGSNEQFF. CDR3 in DNA: TGTGCCAGCAGCGACGACACCCCGGGACAGGGAAGCAATGAGCAGTTCTTC.

V and J are TRBV10-3 and TRBJ2-1, with 7 bases identical to TRBD1. Germline CDR1 is ENHRY and CDR2 is SYGVKD. V shed 6 bases and J 4 bases; nucleotides not matched to a gene: 6. The CDR3 is made up of 14 amino acids. CDR3: CAIRTGSPYNEQFF. The DNA of the CDR3 is TGTGCCATCAGGACAGGGTCGCCGTACAATGAGCAGTTCTTC.

Only one count was recorded for this clonotype. This sequence joins TRBV24-1 and TRBJ1-1; TRBD1 might be the D (5 bases). V dropped 11 bases and J dropped 2 bases, with 14 bases sitting between them. Per the germline V gene, CDR1 is KGHDR and CDR2 is SFDVKD. The CDR3 has 13 residues. The DNA of the CDR3 is TGTGCCATAGAAGACAGATTTAACACTGAAGCTTTCTTT. Protein product: CAIEDRFNTEAFF.